This T cell receptor (beta chain) was sequenced for a study of cytomegalovirus exposure and HLA in healthy donors. Some clones are missing from TCRdb's copy, which holds only in-frame ones; the method was immunoSEQ multiplex PCR. The sample comprises around 300,000 clones, 88% of which are singletons, and 0.92% rests with the top ten. On this clone: Antigen: not known.

Notes on the study in general: The listing of 150 to 200 TCR beta chains classed them as cytomegalovirus-associated.

This sequence was found in a woman aged 18-29 years in good health and CMV-seronegative. Source material: PBMCs.

The chain's CDR3 is CASSLSGPGDEQFF. The CDR3 DNA is TGTGCCAGCAGCCTCTCCGGACCCGGGGATGAGCAGTTCTTC. The V and J genes are TRBV13 and TRBJ2-1; D possibly corresponds to TRBD2 (5 bases). This CDR3 has 14 residues. Germline CDR1 PRHDT, CDR2 FYEKMQ (reference sequence). The V gene lost 5 bases and the J gene lost 8 bases, with 16 bases spanning the gap.